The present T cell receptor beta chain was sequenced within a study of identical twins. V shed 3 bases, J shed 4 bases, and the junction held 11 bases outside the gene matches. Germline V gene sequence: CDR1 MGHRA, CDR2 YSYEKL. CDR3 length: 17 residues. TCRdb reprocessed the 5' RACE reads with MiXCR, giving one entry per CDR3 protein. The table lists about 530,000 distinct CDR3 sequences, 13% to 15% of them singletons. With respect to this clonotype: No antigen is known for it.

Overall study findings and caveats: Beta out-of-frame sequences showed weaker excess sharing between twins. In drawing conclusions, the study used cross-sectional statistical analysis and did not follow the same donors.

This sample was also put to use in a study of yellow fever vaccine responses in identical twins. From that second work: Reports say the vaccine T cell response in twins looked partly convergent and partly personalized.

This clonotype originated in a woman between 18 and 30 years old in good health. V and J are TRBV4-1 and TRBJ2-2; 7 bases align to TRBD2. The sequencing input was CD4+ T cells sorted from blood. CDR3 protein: CASSQGGSGGTTGELFF. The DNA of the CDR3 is TGCGCCAGCAGCCAGGGCGGATCCGGGGGGACCACCGGGGAGCTGTTTTTT.